Sequencing of this T cell receptor (beta chain) was carried out in a study of spatial heterogeneity in lung cancer. The time point is: sample taken at primary tumor resection. TCRs were sequenced from unsorted whole RNA of tumor, nontumor lung or PBMC. Germline lookup yields CDR1 KGHSH and CDR2 LQKENI. The ends were cut back, 6 bases at V and 6 bases at J, with 18 bases in the middle. This CDR3 has 15 amino acids. TCRdb fed the 5' RACE reads into MiXCR, producing one record per CDR3 protein. The sample consists of under 50,000 distinct CDR3 sequences, around 5.5% of them appearing once. This TCR came from a female donor with early-stage non-small cell lung cancer. The V gene is TRBV18, the J gene TRBJ2-1, with D perhaps given as TRBD1 or TRBD2 (7 bases each). The sequencing here drew on PBMCs, taken at surgery. This chain's CDR3 is CASSPSGGGTNEQFF. For the CDR3, the DNA is TGTGCCAGCTCCCCGTCAGGGGGGGGCACCAATGAGCAGTTCTTC.